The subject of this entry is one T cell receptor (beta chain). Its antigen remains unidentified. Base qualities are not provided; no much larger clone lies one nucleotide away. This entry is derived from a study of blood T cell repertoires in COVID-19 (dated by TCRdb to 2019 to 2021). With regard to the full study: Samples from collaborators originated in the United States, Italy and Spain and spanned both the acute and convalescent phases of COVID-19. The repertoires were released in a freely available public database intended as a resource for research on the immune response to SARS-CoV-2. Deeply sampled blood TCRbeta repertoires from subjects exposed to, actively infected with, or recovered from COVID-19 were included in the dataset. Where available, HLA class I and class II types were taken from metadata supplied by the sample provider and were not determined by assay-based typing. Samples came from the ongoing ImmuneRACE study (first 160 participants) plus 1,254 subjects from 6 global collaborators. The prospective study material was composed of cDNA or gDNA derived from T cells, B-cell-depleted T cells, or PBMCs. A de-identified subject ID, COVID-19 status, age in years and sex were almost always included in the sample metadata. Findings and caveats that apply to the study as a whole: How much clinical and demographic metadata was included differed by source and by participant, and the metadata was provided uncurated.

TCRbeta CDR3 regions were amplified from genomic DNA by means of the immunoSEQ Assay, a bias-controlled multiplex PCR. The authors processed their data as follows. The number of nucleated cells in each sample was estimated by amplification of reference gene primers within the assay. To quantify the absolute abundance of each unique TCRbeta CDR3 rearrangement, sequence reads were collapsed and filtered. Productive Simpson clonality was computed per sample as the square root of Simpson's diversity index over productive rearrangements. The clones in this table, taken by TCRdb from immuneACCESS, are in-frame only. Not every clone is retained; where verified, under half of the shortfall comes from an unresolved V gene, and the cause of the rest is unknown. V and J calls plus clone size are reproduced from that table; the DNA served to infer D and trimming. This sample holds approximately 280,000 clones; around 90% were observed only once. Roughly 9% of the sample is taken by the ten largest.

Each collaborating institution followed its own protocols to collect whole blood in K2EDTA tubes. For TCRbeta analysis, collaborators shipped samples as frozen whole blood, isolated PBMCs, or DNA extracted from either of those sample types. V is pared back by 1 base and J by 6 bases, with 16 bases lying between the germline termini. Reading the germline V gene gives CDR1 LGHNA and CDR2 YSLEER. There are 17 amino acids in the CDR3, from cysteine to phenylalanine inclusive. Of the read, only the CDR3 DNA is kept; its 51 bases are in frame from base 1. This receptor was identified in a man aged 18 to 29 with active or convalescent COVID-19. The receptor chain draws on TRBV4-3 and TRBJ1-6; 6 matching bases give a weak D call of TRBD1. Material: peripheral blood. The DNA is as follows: TGCGCCAGCAGCCAAGCGGGACATACCAGCGGTAATTCACCCCTCCACTTT. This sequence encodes CASSQAGHTSGNSPLHF.